A selection of T cell receptor beta chains follows, all from one sample in a study of shared clonotypes between healthy human individuals. Profiled with immunoSEQ multiplex PCR; TCRdb holds only in-frame clones, not every one. There are 2 million to 3 million clones in the sample; roughly 93% occur only once, and roughly 0.36% lies in the top ten. Sequencing was done on a sample of naive CD4+ T cells from PBMCs. These receptors all come from a man younger than 35 in good health. Some clones in this sample may be carry-over from other donors' samples. Both conserved end residues are part of each CDR3. Fields, in order: D gene, clone size, V gene, J gene, CDR3 protein, CDR3 DNA. D genes are given only for firm matches. Only part of the rows carry a size: once, few, many, or a class if the clone is expanded.

TRBD2,-,TRBV11-1,TRBJ2-7,CASSLVAGGLYEQYF,TGTGCCAGCAGCTTAGTTGCGGGAGGGCTCTACGAGCAGTACTTC
TRBD2,-,TRBV7-3,TRBJ2-7,CASSLGIAGQGYEQYF,TGTGCCAGCAGCTTAGGCATAGCGGGACAAGGGTACGAGCAGTACTTC
-,-,TRBV11-1,TRBJ2-6,CASSSRGLGVPGVLTF,TGTGCCAGCAGCTCCCGAGGCCTCGGGGTGCCCGGCGTCCTGACTTTC
-,-,TRBV11-3,TRBJ2-5,CASSLAGRETQYF,TGTGCCAGCAGCTTAGCGGGGAGAGAGACCCAGTACTTC
-,once,TRBV7-2,TRBJ2-7,CASSLDTHYYSYEQYF,TGTGCCAGCAGCTTGGACACCCACTATTACTCCTACGAGCAGTACTTC
-,-,TRBV7-5,TRBJ2-4,CVRSLNGDNRSRTKNIQYF,TGTGTCAGAAGCTTAAATGGGGACAACCGTAGTAGGACCAAAAACATTCAGTACTTC
-,-,TRBV18,TRBJ1-1,CASSPRAPHTEAFF,TGTGCCAGCTCACCGAGGGCGCCCCACACTGAAGCTTTCTTT
-,-,TRBV2,TRBJ1-1,CASSDSIGSGRIEAFF,TGTGCCAGCAGTGATTCGATCGGCTCGGGGCGGATTGAAGCTTTCTTT
TRBD1,-,TRBV2,TRBJ1-1,CASSRQGPNTEAFF,TGTGCCAGCAGCCGACAGGGGCCGAACACTGAAGCTTTCTTT
-,-,TRBV27,TRBJ2-2,CASSLSGWSRELFF,TGTGCCAGCAGTTTATCAGGGTGGTCTCGGGAGCTGTTTTTT
-,-,TRBV14,TRBJ1-3,CASSLYADGYSGNTIYF,TGTGCCAGCAGCCTTTACGCGGACGGCTACTCTGGAAACACCATATATTTT
TRBD2,-,TRBV7-3,TRBJ2-1,CASRYSRDYYNEQFF,TGTGCCAGCAGATACTCCCGGGACTATTACAATGAGCAGTTCTTC
-,-,TRBV7-8,TRBJ2-7,CASSLALGDLYEQYF,TGTGCCAGCAGCTTAGCGCTAGGGGATCTCTACGAGCAGTACTTC
-,-,TRBV6-6,TRBJ2-1,CASSPPATTTYNEQFF,TGTGCCAGCAGCCCCCCGGCCACGACGACGTACAATGAGCAGTTCTTC
TRBD1,-,TRBV6-5,TRBJ2-3,CASRQGALYTDTQYF,TGTGCCAGCAGGCAGGGGGCTTTGTACACAGATACGCAGTATTTT